Each of the 21 T cell receptor beta chains below was sequenced from the same sample in a study of T cells in Graves' hyperthyroidism and ophthalmopathy. Amplification yielded TCR beta CDR3 regions, with RNA transcripts as the source. Using the HTBI primer set, a first-round RT-PCR was run on the TCR CDR3. Each CDR3 protein is one row after TCRdb ran MiXCR on the multiplex PCR reads. Among around 440,000 distinct CDR3 sequences listed, around 14% were seen once. The sample was blood. These TCRs come from a woman aged 18-30 years with Graves' hyperthyroidism.

This clonotype was recorded at least ten times. The chain uses TRBV20-1 and TRBJ1-2, with D unclear. With 3 bases removed from V and 3 bases from J, the gap between germline ends came to 8 bases. CDR1 is DFQATT, CDR2 SNEGSKA, per germline (reference sequence). The CDR3 has 12 residues. The CDR3 coding sequence is TGCAGTGCTAGCGCCGGGTACTATGGCTACACCTTC. Protein: CSASAGYYGYTF.

At least ten counts were recorded for this clonotype. The chain employs TRBV10-3 and TRBJ2-7, with 11 bases matching TRBD2. The junction had 7 bases not matched to a gene; V was cut back by 6 bases and J by 0 bases. CDR1 and CDR2 (germline): ENHRY, SYGVKD. This CDR3 is 16 amino acids long. The CDR3 DNA reads TGTGCCATCAGCGGGACTAGCGGTGCGAGCTCCTACGAGCAGTACTTC. It codes for CAISGTSGASSYEQYF.

V gene TRBV20-1 combines with J gene TRBJ2-3, with D maybe TRBD2 (5 bases). The germline V gene has CDR1 DFQATT and CDR2 SNEGSKA (reference sequence). Trimming stripped 1 base from V and 10 bases from J, with 15 bases between. This CDR3 is built from 13 residues. CDR3 DNA: TGCAGTGCTAGAGGGGAGAGGGTGGACGCGCAGTATTTT. Translating gives CSARGERVDAQYF.

This clonotype has at least ten counts. V is TRBV5-1 and J is TRBJ1-2; D remains unclear. This CDR3 has 12 amino acids. The germline V gene encodes CDR1 SGHRS and CDR2 YFSETQ. The germline V and J ends were trimmed by 4 bases and 7 bases, with 11 bases remaining between them. The CDR3 DNA sequence: TGCGCCAGCAGCCCTGACATCGGTGGCTACACCTTC. Translation: CASSPDIGGYTF. Full variable domain (rest looked up from reference TRBV5-1 and TRBJ1-2): KAGVTQTPRYLIKTRGQQVTLSCSPISGHRSVSWYQQTPGQGLQFLFEYFSETQRNKGNFPGRFSGRQFSNSRSEMNVSTLELGDSALYLCASSPDIGGYTFGSGTRLTVV.

In this sample, this clonotype turned up many times. The chain joins TRBV7-9 to TRBJ2-5; TRBD1 matches 9 bases. CDR1 is SEHNR and CDR2 is FQNEAQ in the germline V gene (reference sequence). Trimming at V came to 5 bases and at J to 4 bases, leaving 8 bases not matched to a gene. The CDR3 covers 15 residues. CDR3 in amino acids: CASSRGQGIIETQYF. The DNA for the CDR3 is TGTGCCAGCAGCCGAGGACAGGGGATCATAGAGACCCAGTACTTC.

V is TRBV11-2 and J is TRBJ2-7; 7 nucleotides align to TRBD1. The CDR3 is 17 amino acids. J was trimmed by 0 bases and V by 5 bases; bases with no gene match: 13. CDR1 is SGHAT and CDR2 is FQNNGV in the germline V gene. The CDR3 sequence: CASSARQGSGLSYEQYF. CDR3 coding DNA: TGTGCCAGCAGCGCCCGACAGGGTTCAGGGCTCTCCTACGAGCAGTACTTC.

In this sample, this clonotype turned up many times. This chain joins TRBV11-2 and TRBJ2-1, with 10 bases aligning to TRBD2. Germline loops: CDR1 SGHAT, CDR2 FQNNGV. The length of the CDR3 is 16 residues. J was trimmed by 0 bases and V by 4 bases; bases with no gene match: 3. CDR3 nucleotides: TGTGCCAGCAGCTCACTAGCGGGGATCTCCTACAATGAGCAGTTCTTC. Protein: CASSSLAGISYNEQFF.

This clonotype was seen a handful of times. The V call is TRBV4-1, the J call TRBJ2-5; no reliable D call. Trimming pared 1 base from V and 3 bases from J, leaving 18 bases between. Germline V gives CDR1 MGHRA, CDR2 YSYEKL. The CDR3 has 17 residues. The CDR3, as DNA: TGCGCCAGCAGCCAAGTTCCTAGGACCCCTACTAAAGAGACCCAGTACTTC. It is translated as CASSQVPRTPTKETQYF.

This clonotype was detected only a few times. This rearrangement joins TRBV11-3 to TRBJ2-7; 9 positions match TRBD1. The V gene end was trimmed by 5 bases and the J gene end by 6 bases; junction bases not matched to a gene: 8. The V gene's germline CDR1 is SGHNT and CDR2 YENEEA. The CDR3 has 14 amino acids. The CDR3 DNA is TGTGCCAGCAGCCACGGGGACAGGGATCGCGAGCAGTACTTC. Translation: CASSHGDRDREQYF.

This clonotype was counted ten times or more. The chain has TRBV12-3 or TRBV12-4 and TRBJ2-2, with 16 positions matching TRBD2. The CDR3 has 19 residues. The junction had 9 bases not matched to a gene; V was cut back by 3 bases and J by 5 bases. The chain's CDR3 is CASSFRGLAGGPGTGELFF. The CDR3 region has the DNA TGTGCCAGCAGTTTCCGGGGACTAGCGGGAGGGCCGGGGACCGGGGAGCTGTTTTTT.

This clonotype was picked up many times. The genes are TRBV29-1 and TRBJ1-2, with 9 nucleotides matching TRBD1. CDR3 length: 12 amino acids. The V gene's germline CDR1 is SQVTM and CDR2 ANQGSEA. V was pared by 3 bases and J by 11 bases, with 7 bases of the junction left unmatched. The CDR3 protein is CSVDLGTGRYTF. Written as DNA, the CDR3 is TGCAGCGTTGATCTGGGGACAGGGAGATACACCTTC.

Regarding this clonotype: The germline gene is not matched at one end of the junction; a read error may be the cause. DNA for the CDR3: TGTGCCGGCAGCTTGTTCCTGACCTACGAGCAGTACTTC. This translates into CAGSLFLTYEQYF. V gene TRBV5-6 combines with J gene TRBJ2-7; no clear D gene. CDR1 is SGHDT and CDR2 is YYEEEE in the germline V gene. The CDR3 consists of 13 residues.

This rearrangement joins TRBV7-6 to TRBJ2-1, with 10 bases lining up with TRBD2. Trimming at V came to 6 bases and at J to 0 bases, leaving 5 bases not matched to a gene. Germline V gene lookup returns CDR1 SGHVS and CDR2 FNYEAQ. CDR3 length equals 16 residues. The CDR3 spells CASRKLAGSSYNEQFF. CDR3 sequence (DNA): TGTGCCAGCAGGAAACTAGCGGGGAGCTCCTACAATGAGCAGTTCTTC.

This clonotype came up many times. The CDR3 DNA sequence: TGTGCCAGCAGGGACTCTACCTACGAGCAGTACTTC. Translated: CASRDSTYEQYF. The chain links TRBV7-9 to TRBJ2-7; possibly TRBD2 for D (5 bases). CDR1 SEHNR and CDR2 FQNEAQ come from the germline V gene (reference sequence). This CDR3 spans 12 amino acids. V shed 6 bases and J shed 2 bases, with 8 bases lying between them. The full variable domain, with the rest looked up from reference TRBV7-9 and TRBJ2-7, is DTGVSQNPRHKITKRGQNVTFRCDPISEHNRLYWYRQTLGQGPEFLTYFQNEAQLEKSRLLSDRFSAERPKGSFSTLEIQRTEQGDSAMYLCASRDSTYEQYFGPGTRLTVT.

This clonotype was picked up many times. The chain links TRBV20-1 to TRBJ2-3; D call uncertain. The germline CDR1 and CDR2 sequences are DFQATT and SNEGSKA (reference sequence). Between the trimmed V and J ends, which lost 1 base and 7 bases, there was a span of 12 bases. The length of the CDR3 is 13 residues. CDR3 sequence reads: CSARGYGSNTQYF. CDR3 coding DNA: TGCAGTGCTAGAGGCTATGGGTCAAATACGCAGTATTTT.

This clonotype was picked up many times. This chain connects TRBV7-6 to TRBJ2-7; D possibly matches TRBD1 or TRBD2 (6 bases each). Between the trimmed V and J ends, which lost 2 bases and 3 bases, there was a span of 14 bases. Germline loops: CDR1 SGHVS, CDR2 FNYEAQ. The CDR3 runs 15 residues. This chain's CDR3 is CASSLWRGQDYEQYF. Here the CDR3 DNA reads TGTGCCAGCAGCTTATGGCGGGGACAAGACTACGAGCAGTACTTC.

This clonotype was counted at least ten times. The rearrangement uses TRBV19 and TRBJ1-2, with 7 bases fitting TRBD1. The CDR3 sequence is 15 residues long. Germline V gives CDR1 LNHDA, CDR2 SQIVND (reference sequence). J gave up 6 bases and V 3 bases, and 10 bases lay outside the gene matches. For the CDR3, the DNA is TGTGCCAGTAGTATTGGGGCAGGGGGAACTAATGGCTACACCTTC. Encoded protein: CASSIGAGGTNGYTF.

Many counts were recorded for this clonotype. The V call is TRBV2, the J call TRBJ1-2; unclear D gene. This CDR3 contains 16 residues. Germline lookup yields CDR1 SNHLY and CDR2 FYNNEI. V lost 3 bases to trimming and J lost 4 bases, with 18 bases between them. Here the CDR3 DNA reads TGTGCCAGCAGTGAGACGGATCCGACTACTTCCTATGGCTACACCTTC. It yields the protein CASSETDPTTSYGYTF.

This clonotype was counted at least ten times. The DNA of the CDR3 is TGTGCCAGCAGCCAACGGGCTTGGACAGCCACCACTAACTATGGCTACACCTTC. Encoded protein: CASSQRAWTATTNYGYTF. V usage is TRBV3-1 and J usage is TRBJ1-2; possible D gene TRBD1, 6 bases. Trimming cost V 2 bases and J 0 bases, with 19 bases left between them. This CDR3 has 18 amino acids. Germline loops: CDR1 LGHDT, CDR2 YNNKEL (reference sequence).

The chain carries TRBV5-1 and TRBJ1-3; possibly TRBD1 for D (5 bases). The CDR3 covers 15 residues. Looked up from germline, CDR1 is SGHRS and CDR2 is YFSETQ. Trimming left V 0 bases short and J 3 bases short, with 10 bases between. In DNA form, the CDR3 reads TGCGCCAGCAGCTTGGGACAGTCCTTTGGAAACACCATATATTTT. Amino acid sequence: CASSLGQSFGNTIYF. Filled out from reference TRBV5-1 and TRBJ1-3, the complete variable domain reads KAGVTQTPRYLIKTRGQQVTLSCSPISGHRSVSWYQQTPGQGLQFLFEYFSETQRNKGNFPGRFSGRQFSNSRSEMNVSTLELGDSALYLCASSLGQSFGNTIYFGEGSWLTVV.

The V call is TRBV19, the J call TRBJ2-7, with TRBD1 matching 7 bases. The germline gives CDR1 LNHDA, CDR2 SQIVND (reference sequence). The CDR3 covers 13 residues. V was clipped by 4 bases and J by 4 bases; unmatched bases: 4. The CDR3 DNA reads as TGTGCCAGTAGTACGGGACAGCGATACGAGCAGTACTTC. Translation gives CASSTGQRYEQYF.